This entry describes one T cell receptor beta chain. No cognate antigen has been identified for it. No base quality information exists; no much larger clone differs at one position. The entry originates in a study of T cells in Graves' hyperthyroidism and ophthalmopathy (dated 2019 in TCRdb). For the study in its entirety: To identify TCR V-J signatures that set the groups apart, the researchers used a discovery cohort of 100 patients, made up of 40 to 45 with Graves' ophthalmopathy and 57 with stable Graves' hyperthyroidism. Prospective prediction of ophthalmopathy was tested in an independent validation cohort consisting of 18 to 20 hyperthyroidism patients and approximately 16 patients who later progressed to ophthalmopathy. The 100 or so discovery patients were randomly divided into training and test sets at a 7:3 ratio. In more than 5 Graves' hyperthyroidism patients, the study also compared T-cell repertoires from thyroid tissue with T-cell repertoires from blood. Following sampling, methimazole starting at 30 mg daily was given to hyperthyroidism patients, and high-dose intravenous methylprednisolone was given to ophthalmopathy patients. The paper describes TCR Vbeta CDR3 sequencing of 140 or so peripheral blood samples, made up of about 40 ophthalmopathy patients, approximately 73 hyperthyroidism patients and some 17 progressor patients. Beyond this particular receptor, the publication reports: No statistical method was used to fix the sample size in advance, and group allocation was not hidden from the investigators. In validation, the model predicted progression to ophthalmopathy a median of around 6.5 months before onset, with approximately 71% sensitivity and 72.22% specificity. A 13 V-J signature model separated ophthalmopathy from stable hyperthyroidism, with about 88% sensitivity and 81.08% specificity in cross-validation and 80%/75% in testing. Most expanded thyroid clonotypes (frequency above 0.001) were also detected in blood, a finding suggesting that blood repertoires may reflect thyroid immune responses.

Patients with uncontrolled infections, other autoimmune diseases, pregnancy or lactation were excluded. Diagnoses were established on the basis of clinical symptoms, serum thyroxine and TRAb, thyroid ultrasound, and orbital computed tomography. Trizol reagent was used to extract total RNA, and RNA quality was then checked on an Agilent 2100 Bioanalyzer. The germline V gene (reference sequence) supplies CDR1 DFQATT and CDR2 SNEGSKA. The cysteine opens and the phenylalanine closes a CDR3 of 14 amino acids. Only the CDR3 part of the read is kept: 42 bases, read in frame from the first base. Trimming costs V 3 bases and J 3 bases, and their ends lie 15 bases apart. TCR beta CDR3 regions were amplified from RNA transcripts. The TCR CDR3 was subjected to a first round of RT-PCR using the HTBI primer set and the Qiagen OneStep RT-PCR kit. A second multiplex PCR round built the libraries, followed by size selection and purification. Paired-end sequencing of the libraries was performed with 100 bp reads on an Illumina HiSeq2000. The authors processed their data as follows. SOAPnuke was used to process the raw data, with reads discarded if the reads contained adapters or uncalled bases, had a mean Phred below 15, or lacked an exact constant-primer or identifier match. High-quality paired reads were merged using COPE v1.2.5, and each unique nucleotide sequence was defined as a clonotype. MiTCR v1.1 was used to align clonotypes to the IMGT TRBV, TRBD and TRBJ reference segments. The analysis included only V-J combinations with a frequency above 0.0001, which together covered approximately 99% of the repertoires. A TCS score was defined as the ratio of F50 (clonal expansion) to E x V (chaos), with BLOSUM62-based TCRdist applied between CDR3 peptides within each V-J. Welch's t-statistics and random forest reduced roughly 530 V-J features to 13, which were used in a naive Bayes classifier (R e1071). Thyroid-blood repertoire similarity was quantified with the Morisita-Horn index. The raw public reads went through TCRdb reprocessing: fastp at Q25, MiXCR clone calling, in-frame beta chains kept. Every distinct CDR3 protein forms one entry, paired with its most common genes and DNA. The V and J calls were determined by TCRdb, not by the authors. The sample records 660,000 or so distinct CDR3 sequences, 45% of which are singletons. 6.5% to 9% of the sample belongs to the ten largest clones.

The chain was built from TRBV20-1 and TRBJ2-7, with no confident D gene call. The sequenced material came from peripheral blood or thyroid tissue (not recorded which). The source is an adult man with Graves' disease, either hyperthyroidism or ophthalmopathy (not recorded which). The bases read TGCAGTGCTAGTTCCGGGTCTCTAAGCTACGAGCAGTACTTC. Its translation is CSASSGSLSYEQYF.